The TCR beta chain described here comes from a study of blood T cells in healthy people across ages. Overall study findings and caveats: While age rose, TCR beta diversity per million T cells dropped in a roughly linear way.

The use of a sample-barcoded 5' primer and a J-beta primer mix characterized a second PCR of roughly 7 to 12 cycles. TCRdb re-derived calls from the 5' RACE reads in MiXCR, one entry per CDR3 protein. Among 1.8 million or so distinct CDR3 sequences listed, roughly two fifths were seen once. Germline V gene lookup returns CDR1 MDHEN and CDR2 SYDVKM. The CDR3 is made up of 12 amino acids. V lost 5 bases, J lost 8 bases, and 5 bases stayed unmatched. This clonotype was detected a few times. What it binds is unknown. Total RNA extraction produced at least 6 micrograms (per sample) for the study. Sequenced sample: blood. This TCR derives from a human donor in good health. The V call is TRBV28, the J call TRBJ1-2, with 7 bases matching TRBD1. The CDR3 is CASSTTGLGYTF. CDR3 DNA sequence: TGTGCCAGCAGTACGACAGGGTTGGGCTACACCTTC.